The entry below gives a single T cell receptor (beta chain) sequence along with its context. The CDR3 has 14 amino acids. V lost 3 bases, J lost 3 bases, and 12 bases lay in between. Germline CDR1 KGHSH, CDR2 LQKENI. Sequenced by immunoSEQ multiplex PCR; TCRdb stores in-frame clones only, minus some. The table lists fewer than 250,000 clones, over 65% of them singletons. This sample was taken from a study of blood T cell repertoires in COVID-19. The V gene is TRBV18, the J gene TRBJ2-7; D gene ambiguous. The sequencing sample was made of peripheral blood. The clonotype originates from a woman in her 70s with active or convalescent COVID-19. CDR3 bases: TGTGCCAGCTCACCCCCCGAGCTCCTCTACGAGCAGTACTTC. This gives the protein CASSPPELLYEQYF.